This T cell receptor (beta chain) is drawn from a study of T-cell memory formation after mild COVID-19. A single record per CDR3 protein comes from TCRdb applying MiXCR to the 5' RACE reads. The sample consists of 250,000 to 350,000 distinct CDR3 sequences, approximately 19% of them appearing once. V dropped 3 bases and J dropped 4; count of bases not matched to a gene: 4. The germline CDR1 and CDR2 sequences are SGHRS and YFSETQ. The CDR3 extends over 14 amino acids. This clonotype has only a few counts. The TCR sequence derives from a man younger than 30 who had mild COVID-19 (a few samples of this study predate the infection). Cell type and time point are not known. Material for sequencing was PBMCs or a T cell subset sorted from them (not recorded which). The rearrangement links TRBV5-1 to TRBJ2-7; the match to TRBD1 covers 10 bases. The CDR3: CASSSGTGEYEQYF. Here the CDR3 DNA reads TGCGCCAGCAGCTCCGGGACAGGGGAATACGAGCAGTACTTC.